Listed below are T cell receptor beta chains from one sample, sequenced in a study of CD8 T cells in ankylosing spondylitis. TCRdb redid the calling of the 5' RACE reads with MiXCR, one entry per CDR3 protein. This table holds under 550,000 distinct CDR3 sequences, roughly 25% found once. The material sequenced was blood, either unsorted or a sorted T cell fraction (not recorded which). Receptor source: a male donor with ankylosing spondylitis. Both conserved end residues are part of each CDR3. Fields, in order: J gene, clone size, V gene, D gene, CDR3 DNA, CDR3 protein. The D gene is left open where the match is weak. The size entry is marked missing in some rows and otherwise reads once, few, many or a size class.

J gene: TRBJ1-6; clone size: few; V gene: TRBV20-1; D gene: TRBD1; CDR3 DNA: TGCAGTGCTCCCGACAGGGCCTATAATTCACCCCTCCACTTT; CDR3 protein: CSAPDRAYNSPLHF
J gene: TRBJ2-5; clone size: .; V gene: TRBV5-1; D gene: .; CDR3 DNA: TGCGCCAGCAGCTTGGTGGCGGCCGTGGGGGGAGAGACCCAGTACTTC; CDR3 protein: CASSLVAAVGGETQYF
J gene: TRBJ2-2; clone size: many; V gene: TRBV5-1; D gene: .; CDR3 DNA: TGCGCCAGCAGCTCGACGCAGGGTGCCGGGGAGCTGTTTTTT; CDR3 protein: CASSSTQGAGELFF
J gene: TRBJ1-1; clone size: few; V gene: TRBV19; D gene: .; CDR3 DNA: TGTGCCAGTAGTATACAGGGCGTGGACACTGAAGCTTTCTTT; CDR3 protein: CASSIQGVDTEAFF
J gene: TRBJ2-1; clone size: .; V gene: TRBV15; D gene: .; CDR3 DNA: TGTGCCACCAGCAGAGATCCTTTCAGGGAAGAGCAGTTCTTC; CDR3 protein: CATSRDPFREEQFF
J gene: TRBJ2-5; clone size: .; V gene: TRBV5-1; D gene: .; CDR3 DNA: TGCGCCAGCAGCTTGGGGCTCCTCGAGTACTTC; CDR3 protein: CASSLGLLEYF
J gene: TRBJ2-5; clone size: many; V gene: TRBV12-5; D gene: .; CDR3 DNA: TGTGCTAGTGCCCCGTACCAAGAGACCCAGTACTTC; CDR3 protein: CASAPYQETQYF
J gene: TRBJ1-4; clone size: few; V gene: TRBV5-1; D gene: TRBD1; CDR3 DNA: TGCGCCAGCAGCTTTACAGGGGGCATGATTGAAAAACTGTTTTTT; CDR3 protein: CASSFTGGMIEKLFF
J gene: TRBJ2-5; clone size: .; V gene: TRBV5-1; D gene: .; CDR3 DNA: TGCGCCAGCAGCTTGGTTCTCTCGCCAAAACAAGAGACCCAGTACTTC; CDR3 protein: CASSLVLSPKQETQYF
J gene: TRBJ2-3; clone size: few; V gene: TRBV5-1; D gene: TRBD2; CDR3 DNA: TGCGCCAGCAGCTACGGACTAGACACAGATACGCAGTATTTT; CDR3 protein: CASSYGLDTDTQYF
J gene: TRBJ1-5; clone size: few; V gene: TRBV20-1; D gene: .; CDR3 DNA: TGCAGTGCTAGAGATGAACAGGGAGGTCAGCCCCAGCATTTT; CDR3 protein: CSARDEQGGQPQHF
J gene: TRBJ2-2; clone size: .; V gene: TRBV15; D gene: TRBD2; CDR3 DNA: TGTGCCACCAGCAGAGATCCCGGGACTAGACGGACCGGGGAGCTGTTTTTT; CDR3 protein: CATSRDPGTRRTGELFF
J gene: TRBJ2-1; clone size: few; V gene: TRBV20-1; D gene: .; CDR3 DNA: TGCAGTGCTCGACCCCTGGTGAGCAGGGGCTACAATGAGCAGTTCTTC; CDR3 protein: CSARPLVSRGYNEQFF
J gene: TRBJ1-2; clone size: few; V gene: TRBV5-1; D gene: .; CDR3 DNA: TGCGCCAGCAGCTTGGAAGGGGCGGGCTACACCTTC; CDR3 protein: CASSLEGAGYTF
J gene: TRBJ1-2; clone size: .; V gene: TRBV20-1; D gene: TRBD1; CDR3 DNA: TGCAGTGCCCGGGACAGGCCCTCCTATGGCTACACCTTC; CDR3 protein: CSARDRPSYGYTF
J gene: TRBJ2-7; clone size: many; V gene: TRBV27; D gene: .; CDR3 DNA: TGTGCCAGCAGTTTAAGGATAGGGACCGGAACCTACGAGCAGTACTTC; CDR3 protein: CASSLRIGTGTYEQYF
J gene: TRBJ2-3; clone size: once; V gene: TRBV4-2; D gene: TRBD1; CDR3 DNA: TGTGCCAGCAGCACCCGGGACAGGGGGTCACGGAGCTGGTTCACAGATACGCAGTATTTT; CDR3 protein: CASSTRDRGSRSWFTDTQYF
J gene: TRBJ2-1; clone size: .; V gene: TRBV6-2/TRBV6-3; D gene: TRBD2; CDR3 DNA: TGTGCCAGCAAACTAGCGGGAGCCTACAATGAGCAGTTCTTC; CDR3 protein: CASKLAGAYNEQFF
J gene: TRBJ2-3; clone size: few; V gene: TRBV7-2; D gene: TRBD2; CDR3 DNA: TGTGCCAGCAGCTTACGTAGCGGGGGTATCACAGATACGCAGTATTTT; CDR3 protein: CASSLRSGGITDTQYF
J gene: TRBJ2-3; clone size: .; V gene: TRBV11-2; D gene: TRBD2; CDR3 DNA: TGTGCCAGCAGCTCGCTTGGGGGGGCTAGCGGGTCATACACAGATACGCAGTATTTT; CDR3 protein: CASSSLGGASGSYTDTQYF
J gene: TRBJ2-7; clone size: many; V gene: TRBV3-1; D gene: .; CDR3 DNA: TGTGCCAGCAGCCCCGACGGATACGAGCAGTACTTC; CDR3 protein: CASSPDGYEQYF
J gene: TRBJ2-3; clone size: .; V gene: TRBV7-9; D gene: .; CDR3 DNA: TGTGCCACCGGGTCCGGCACAGATACGCAGTATTTT; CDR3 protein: CATGSGTDTQYF
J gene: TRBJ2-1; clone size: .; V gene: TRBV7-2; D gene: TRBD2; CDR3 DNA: TGTGCCAGCAGCTATGCAAGAATTGGGACTAGCGGGCGCGAGAGCTCCTACAATGAGCAGTTCTTC; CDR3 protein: CASSYARIGTSGRESSYNEQFF
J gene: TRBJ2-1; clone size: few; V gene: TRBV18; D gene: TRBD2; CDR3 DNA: TGTGCCAGCTCACTCCCTCTAGCGGGGAGGTATAATGAGCAGTTCTTC; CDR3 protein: CASSLPLAGRYNEQFF
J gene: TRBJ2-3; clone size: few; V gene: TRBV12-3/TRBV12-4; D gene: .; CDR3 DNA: TGTGCCAGCAGGGGCTTTGTTAGCGGAACCACAGATACGCAGTATTTT; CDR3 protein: CASRGFVSGTTDTQYF
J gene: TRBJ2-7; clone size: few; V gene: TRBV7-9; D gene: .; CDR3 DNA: TGTGCCAGCAGCATGGGCTCCTACGAGCAGTACTTC; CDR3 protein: CASSMGSYEQYF